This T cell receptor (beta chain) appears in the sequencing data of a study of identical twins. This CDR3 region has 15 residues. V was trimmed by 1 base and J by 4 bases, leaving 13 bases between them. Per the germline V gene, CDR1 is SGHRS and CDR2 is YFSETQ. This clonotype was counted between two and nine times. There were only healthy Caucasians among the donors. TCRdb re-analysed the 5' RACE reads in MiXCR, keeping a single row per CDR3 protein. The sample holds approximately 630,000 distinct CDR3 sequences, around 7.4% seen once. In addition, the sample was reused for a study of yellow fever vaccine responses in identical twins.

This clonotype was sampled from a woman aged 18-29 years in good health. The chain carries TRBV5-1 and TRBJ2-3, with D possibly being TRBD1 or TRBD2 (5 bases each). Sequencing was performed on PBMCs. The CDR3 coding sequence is TGCGCCAGCAGCTTGTTGACAGCGGCCCCAGATACGCAGTATTTT. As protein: CASSLLTAAPDTQYF.